Below, one TCR beta chain is given with its context. Germline V CDR1 and CDR2: MNHEY, SVGAGI. J lost 4 bases, V lost 6 bases, and 2 bases had no gene match. The CDR3 loop spans 12 amino acids. As originally analysed: Cell counts per sample came from amplifying reference gene primers. Sequenced by immunoSEQ multiplex PCR; TCRdb stores in-frame clones only, minus some. V, J and clone size derive from that table, while D and trimming were established from the DNA sequence. The sample lists 100,000 to 150,000 clones, roughly 90% occurring once. The sample comes from a study of blood T cell repertoires in COVID-19. Across the whole study: Some COVID-19 samples were acute and others convalescent; all came from the United States, Italy and Spain.

This TCR derives from a man over 45 with active COVID-19. Sequencing used peripheral blood. The chain recombines TRBV6-5 with TRBJ1-2, with 7 bases fitting TRBD1. CDR3 loop: CASSRQGYGYTF. The DNA for the CDR3 is TGTGCCAGCAGCCGACAGGGCTATGGCTACACCTTC.